This passage covers 27 T cell receptor beta chains from one sample sequenced in a study of ipilimumab plus nivolumab after autologous stem cell transplantation. Libraries were prepared by immunoSEQ multiplex PCR; TCRdb keeps only in-frame clonotypes and omits some of them. The data contain about 10,000 clones, roughly three quarters of them singletons. The input for sequencing was PBMCs, taken in a trial of ipilimumab plus nivolumab as post-transplant consolidation. The receptors were gathered from a female donor with multiple myeloma.

This chain connects TRBV7-6 to TRBJ2-1, with D possibly TRBD1 on 5 matching bases. Trimming shortened V by 1 base and J by 7 bases, and 8 bases separated the two germline ends. The V gene's germline CDR1 is SGHVS and CDR2 FNYEAQ. The CDR3 has 13 residues. The CDR3: CASSLGTRNEQFF. CDR3 bases: TGTGCCAGCAGCTTAGGGACACGTAATGAGCAGTTCTTC.

This clone appeared a few times. V is TRBV5-1 and J is TRBJ2-2; D is unclear. CDR3 length: 17 residues. CDR1 is SGHRS, CDR2 YFSETQ, per germline. V dropped 0 bases and J dropped 5 bases, with 17 bases sitting between them. CDR3 region: CASSLVSASDRTGELFF. In DNA, the CDR3 is TGCGCCAGCAGCTTGGTTTCGGCTTCTGATAGGACCGGGGAGCTGTTTTTT.

The chain carries TRBV7-2 and TRBJ2-1; the D is unclear. CDR3 length: 14 residues. Germline V gene lookup returns CDR1 SGHTA and CDR2 FQGNSA. V was shortened by 5 bases and J by 7 bases, with 15 bases between the two germline ends. The DNA of the CDR3 is TGTGCCAGCAGCCTGCTATTGTCCACGAATGAGCAGTTCTTC. Protein sequence: CASSLLLSTNEQFF.

This clone showed up just a few times. The sample has other DNA sequences that encode this CDR3 too. The genes are TRBV6-5 and TRBJ2-7; D not certain. This CDR3 has 11 residues. Trimming removed 2 bases from V and 6 bases from J, with 5 bases in between. CDR1 and CDR2 from the germline V gene are MNHEY and SVGAGI. The CDR3 loop reads CASSYGGEQYF. CDR3 bases: TGTGCCAGCAGTTACGGCGGCGAGCAGTACTTC.

The V and J genes are TRBV7-8 and TRBJ1-2; D might be TRBD1 (6 bases). Germline V gives CDR1 SGHVS, CDR2 FQNEAQ. Trimming removed 1 base from V and 5 bases from J, with 8 bases in between. The CDR3 extends over 13 amino acids. CDR3 amino acids: CASSLGTVYGYTF. The CDR3 DNA is TGTGCCAGCAGCTTAGGGACAGTGTATGGCTACACCTTC. Looking up the rest from reference TRBV7-8 and TRBJ1-2 gives the full variable domain: GAGVSQSPRYKVAKRGQDVALRCDPISGHVSLFWYQQALGQGPEFLTYFQNEAQLDKSGLPSDRFFAERPEGSVSTLKIQRTQQEDSAVYLCASSLGTVYGYTFGSGTRLTVV.

CDR3 loop: CASSVADGTEAFF. Here the CDR3 DNA reads TGTGCCAGCAGCGTAGCAGATGGAACTGAAGCTTTCTTT. This rearrangement joins TRBV9 to TRBJ1-1; D is unclear. The germline V gene encodes CDR1 SGDLS and CDR2 YYNGEE. The CDR3 contains 13 residues. Trimming stripped 0 bases from V and 5 bases from J, with 8 bases between.

This clone was seen only a few times. This rearrangement joins TRBV29-1 to TRBJ2-7; D remains unclear. The germline gives CDR1 SQVTM, CDR2 ANQGSEA. The CDR3 is 13 amino acids. Trimming cost V 0 bases and J 3 bases, with 9 bases left between them. The CDR3: CSVEDPTLYEQYF. CDR3 sequence (DNA): TGCAGCGTTGAAGACCCGACACTCTACGAGCAGTACTTC.

The gene calls are TRBV7-6 and TRBJ1-4; weak D call: TRBD1 (5 bases). Germline CDR1 SGHVS, CDR2 FNYEAQ. The CDR3 totals 14 residues. Deletions cut 5 bases from V and 7 bases from J, with 14 bases between. In DNA, the CDR3 is TGTGCCAGCAGCATCGGGGGTTCTCGTGAAAAACTGTTTTTT. Translating it yields CASSIGGSREKLFF. The whole variable domain, filled in from reference TRBV7-6 and TRBJ1-4, reads GAGVSQSPRYKVTKRGQDVALRCDPISGHVSLYWYRQALGQGPEFLTYFNYEAQQDKSGLPNDRFSAERPEGSISTLTIQRTEQRDSAMYRCASSIGGSREKLFFGSGTQLSVL.

The chain carries TRBV6-1 and TRBJ1-5; D is uncertain. Germline lookup yields CDR1 MNHNS and CDR2 SASEGT. The CDR3 spans 14 residues. Trimming took 7 bases from V and 0 from J, leaving 10 bases between them. As DNA, the CDR3 is TGTGCCAGCAACCACGGGGATAGCAATCAGCCCCAGCATTTT. It yields the protein CASNHGDSNQPQHF.

V and J are TRBV7-2 and TRBJ2-5, with 8 positions matching TRBD2. Unmatched junction bases numbered 8, after V lost 5 bases and J lost 3 bases. The CDR3 extends over 15 amino acids. Germline V gene lookup returns CDR1 SGHTA and CDR2 FQGNSA. This CDR3 is CASSGSGSQKETQYF. CDR3 in DNA: TGTGCCAGCAGCGGCAGCGGGAGCCAAAAAGAGACCCAGTACTTC.

The count of this clone is one. The chain is built from TRBV5-1 and TRBJ1-3; unclear D gene. Per the germline V gene, CDR1 is SGHRS and CDR2 is YFSETQ. This CDR3 region has 16 residues. The ends were cut back, 0 bases at V and 0 bases at J, with 10 bases in the middle. The CDR3 spells CASSLETQSSGNTIYF. The CDR3 nucleotides read TGCGCCAGCAGCTTGGAGACTCAAAGCTCTGGAAACACCATATATTTT.

The gene calls are TRBV10-1 and TRBJ1-4, with a weak D call TRBD1 (5 bases). This CDR3 spans 15 amino acids. Germline CDR1 WNHNN, CDR2 SYGVQD (reference sequence). V lost 7 bases to trimming and J lost 4 bases, with 16 bases between them. The CDR3 DNA reads as TGCGCCAGCACCTTTTCGGGGGGGAATAATGAAAAACTGTTTTTT. Its protein is CASTFSGGNNEKLFF.

The CDR3 is CASSPLLQGAMTNEKLFF. The CDR3 DNA sequence: TGTGCCAGCAGCCCACTCCTACAGGGGGCCATGACTAATGAAAAACTGTTTTTT. This rearrangement joins TRBV11-2 to TRBJ1-4; 9 nucleotides line up with TRBD1. CDR1 and CDR2 from the germline V gene are SGHAT and FQNNGV. This CDR3 has 18 residues. The V and J ends lost 5 bases and 2 bases, in that order; junction bases with no gene match: 12.

This chain uses TRBV11-2 with TRBJ1-2; D is ambiguous. CDR3 length: 15 residues. The V end was cut by 1 base, the J end by 8 bases, with 17 bases between. CDR1 is SGHAT, CDR2 FQNNGV, per germline. The chain's CDR3 is CASSLASGNLGGYTF. CDR3 in DNA: TGTGCCAGCAGCTTAGCTTCGGGGAATCTCGGGGGCTACACCTTC.

The CDR3 reads CANQGFYEQFF. The CDR3 DNA is TGCGCCAACCAGGGTTTCTATGAGCAGTTCTTC. This chain connects TRBV10-2 to TRBJ2-1; tentatively, D is TRBD1 (5 bases). The V and J ends lost 10 bases and 8 bases respectively, with 12 bases between them. In germline, CDR1 is WSHSY, CDR2 SAAADI. The CDR3 has 11 residues.

The chain employs TRBV11-2 and TRBJ2-2; possibly TRBD1 for D (5 bases). Germline values: CDR1 SGHAT, CDR2 FQNNGV. Deletions cut 5 bases from V and 0 bases from J, with 13 bases between. CDR3 length equals 16 residues. The CDR3 bases are TGTGCCAGCAGCCAAAACACAGGAGCGAACACCGGGGAGCTGTTTTTT. It codes for CASSQNTGANTGELFF.

The chain employs TRBV5-1 and TRBJ2-3; weak D call: TRBD2 (6 bases). There are 17 residues in the CDR3. V lost 4 bases and J 0 bases, leaving 18 bases between the germline ends. Germline assignment: CDR1 SGHRS and CDR2 YFSETQ. This chain's CDR3 is CASSPLPGSGSTDTQYF. DNA of the CDR3: TGCGCCAGCAGCCCCTTACCGGGGAGCGGGAGCACAGATACGCAGTATTTT.

The rearrangement joins TRBV5-6 to TRBJ2-7; possibly TRBD2 for D (6 bases). CDR1 and CDR2 (germline): SGHDT, YYEEEE. Deletions cut 2 bases from V and 3 bases from J, with 12 bases between. The CDR3 spans 14 residues. The chain's CDR3 is CASSFGAGYYEQYF. The CDR3 DNA follows: TGTGCCAGCAGCTTTGGAGCGGGCTACTACGAGCAGTACTTC.

V and J are TRBV28 and TRBJ1-1; tentatively, D is TRBD1 (5 bases). The V end lost 4 bases, the J end lost 5 bases, and 11 bases lay between the germline ends. Germline assignment: CDR1 MDHEN and CDR2 SYDVKM. The CDR3 runs 13 residues. The CDR3 DNA follows: TGTGCCAGCAGTTGGGGGGATCGGACTGAAGCTTTCTTT. Its protein product is CASSWGDRTEAFF.

The chain employs TRBV9 and TRBJ2-2; D might be TRBD1 (6 bases). CDR1 and CDR2 (germline): SGDLS, YYNGEE. Trimming took 1 base from V and 1 from J, leaving 8 bases between them. The CDR3 has 15 amino acids. CDR3 nucleotide sequence: TGTGCCAGCAGCGTAAGGACAGAGAACACCGGGGAGCTGTTTTTT. Translated, it gives CASSVRTENTGELFF.

The chain joins TRBV6-5 to TRBJ2-7; D possibly uses TRBD1 or TRBD2 (5 bases each). Per the germline V gene, CDR1 is MNHEY and CDR2 is SVGAGI. This CDR3 comprises 13 residues. Trimming removed 6 bases at V and 2 bases at J, with 11 bases between. CDR3 region: CASRGVYTYEQYF. The CDR3 bases are TGTGCCAGCAGGGGGGTGTATACCTACGAGCAGTACTTC.

The rearrangement uses TRBV7-2 and TRBJ2-7; TRBD2 is a possible D gene (5 bases). Per germline, CDR1 SGHTA and CDR2 FQGNSA. The CDR3 is 15 amino acids. Trimming stripped 5 bases from V and 1 base from J, with 15 bases between. Written as DNA, the CDR3 is TGTGCCAGCAGCCCGGACTTGCCTACTTCCTACGAGCAGTACTTC. This gives the protein CASSPDLPTSYEQYF. Based on the CDR3 plus reference TRBV7-2 and TRBJ2-7, the full variable domain is GAGVSQSPSNKVTEKGKDVELRCDPISGHTALYWYRQSLGQGLEFLIYFQGNSAPDKSGLPSDRFSAERTGGSVSTLTIQRTQQEDSAVYLCASSPDLPTSYEQYFGPGTRLTVT.

This clone was seen just once. The chain is built from TRBV5-1 and TRBJ2-5; tentatively, D is TRBD1 (5 bases). Per the germline V gene, CDR1 is SGHRS and CDR2 is YFSETQ. Trimming shortened V by 4 bases and J by 2 bases, and 9 bases separated the two germline ends. This CDR3 comprises 13 residues. The CDR3 region is CASSHQGQETQYF. The CDR3 coding sequence is TGCGCCAGCAGCCATCAGGGTCAAGAGACCCAGTACTTC.

This clone occurred a few times. Other DNA sequences in the sample encode the same CDR3. V usage is TRBV27 and J usage is TRBJ1-5; D is undetermined. The V gene lost 3 bases and the J gene lost 7 bases, with 7 bases spanning the gap. The CDR3 loop spans 12 amino acids. Germline values: CDR1 MNHEY, CDR2 SMNVEV (reference sequence). The CDR3 reads CASSFPGQPQHF. The CDR3 DNA sequence: TGTGCCAGCAGTTTCCCCGGGCAGCCCCAGCATTTT.

The chain combines TRBV5-6 with TRBJ1-4; 9 positions match TRBD1. Germline CDR1 reads SGHDT; CDR2 reads YYEEEE. The length of the CDR3 is 16 residues. J gave up 5 bases and V 4 bases, and 9 bases lay outside the gene matches. The CDR3 reads CASSPLIGQGNEKLFF. CDR3 coding DNA: TGTGCCAGCAGCCCCCTTATAGGACAGGGGAATGAAAAACTGTTTTTT.

This chain connects TRBV28 to TRBJ2-5, with 7 positions matching TRBD2. Germline V CDR1 and CDR2: MDHEN, SYDVKM. The V and J ends lost 7 bases and 5 bases, in that order; junction bases with no gene match: 10. The CDR3 spans 14 residues. The CDR3 loop reads CASTPGGSGETQYF. The CDR3 DNA reads as TGTGCCAGCACGCCGGGCGGGAGCGGTGAGACCCAGTACTTC.

V usage is TRBV11-1 and J usage is TRBJ1-1; tentative D call: TRBD1 (5 bases). The CDR3 sequence is 13 residues long. V was pared by 5 bases and J by 0 bases, with 7 bases between. The germline gives CDR1 SGHAT, CDR2 FQDESV (reference sequence). The CDR3 DNA reads TGTGCCAGCAGCCGGGGCCTGAACACTGAAGCTTTCTTT. Its protein is CASSRGLNTEAFF.